This record covers a single T cell receptor (beta chain). The antigen is unknown. Germline assignment: CDR1 SGHVS and CDR2 FQNEAQ. The length of the CDR3 is 11 residues. V was shortened by 5 bases and J by 5 bases, with 6 bases between the two germline ends. This sample is drawn from a study of Ad26.COV2.S vaccination and SARS-CoV-2 variants. Study context: Donor got 5x10^10 or 1x10^11 viral particles of Ad26.COV2.S.

Assay: immunoSEQ multiplex PCR; the TCRdb copy retains only in-frame clones and omits some. The sample has hundreds of thousands of clones; roughly 85% are singletons. Described treatment: some 20 received Ad26.COV2.S at low or high dose, single or two shots; 5 received placebo; per-sample allocation not given. The study sampled participants on day 63 after the first vaccine or placebo injection. It was Wuhan-strain SARS-CoV-2 spike that the Ad26 vaccine vector expressed. Study-level points and caveats: Greater spike-specific TCR breadth was seen in vaccine recipients than in placebo recipients.

Sequenced material: peripheral blood, taken in a trial of Ad26.COV2.S vaccine versus placebo. The chain links TRBV7-8 to TRBJ2-5; no definite D call. The receptor comes from a person aged 18-60 years who received the Ad26.COV2.S COVID-19 vaccine or a placebo. The CDR3: CASSQSETQYF. The CDR3 DNA follows: TGTGCCAGCAGCCAGTCGGAGACCCAGTACTTC.